This T cell receptor (beta chain) originates from a study of OX40 agonist ivuxolimab in advanced cancers. Study background: An agonistic anti-OX40 (CD134) antibody, ivuxolimab, was used to treat the patients. Males comprised around 78% of the group, whose mean age was roughly 64 years (range roughly 20 to 85). Overall study results and limits: Low normalized T-cell clonal expansion was also seen in some nonresponders.

CDR3 length: 14 amino acids. Deletions cut 0 bases from V and 5 bases from J, with 7 bases between. Germline lookup yields CDR1 MNHNS and CDR2 SASEGT. The protocol was immunoSEQ multiplex PCR, while the TCRdb copy is restricted to in-frame clones and leaves out a portion. Of tens of thousands of clones listed, about four fifths are singletons. Regarding this clone: Its target is not known.

This specimen was CD4+ or CD8+ T cells sorted from blood, taken in a trial of the OX40 agonist ivuxolimab. The TCR sequence derives from an adult with an advanced solid tumor such as melanoma, head and neck, liver or kidney cancer. V gene TRBV6-1 combines with J gene TRBJ2-2, with no clear D. CDR3 in DNA: TGTGCCAGCAGTGAAGCGGGTAGTACCGGGGAGCTGTTTTTT. Translating it yields CASSEAGSTGELFF.